This is a list of T cell receptor beta chains from one sample in a study of regulatory and conventional T cells in RAG deficiency. Only in-frame clones appear in the TCRdb table, and some are missing; sequencing was by immunoSEQ multiplex PCR. The sample records approximately 30,000 clones, approximately 96% being singletons. The sample also formed part of further work on regulatory T cells.

The sample comprised CD25- CD4+ T cells sorted from blood. The source is a human donor in good health. CDR3s include the opening cysteine and the closing phenylalanine or tryptophan. The order of the fields is J gene, clone size, D gene, V gene, CDR3 protein, CDR3 DNA. D genes are given only for firm matches. For some rows the clone size is stated as once, few or many, or as a class when expanded; others skip it.

>TRBJ2-5|NA|TRBD2|TRBV30
CAWSGARTSGNQETQYF
TGTGCCTGGAGTGGTGCCCGGACTAGCGGGAACCAAGAGACCCAGTACTTC
>TRBJ2-1|NA|TRBD2|TRBV10-1
CASSEMMSGGAYNEQFF
TGCGCCAGCAGTGAAATGATGAGCGGGGGGGCCTACAATGAGCAGTTCTTC
>TRBJ1-1|NA|TRBD1|TRBV2
CASYLLGQGAATEAFF
TGTGCCAGCTATCTGCTGGGACAGGGGGCCGCCACTGAAGCTTTCTTT
>TRBJ1-5|NA|NA|TRBV6-5
CASSSPQQPQHF
TGTGCCAGCAGTTCCCCCCAGCAGCCCCAGCATTTT
>TRBJ2-6|NA|NA|TRBV5-1
CASSVHIQGSGANVLTF
TGCGCCAGCAGCGTTCACATCCAGGGGTCTGGGGCCAACGTCCTGACTTTC
>TRBJ2-7|NA|TRBD1|TRBV19
CASNKQGEDEQYF
TGTGCCAGTAATAAACAGGGGGAGGACGAGCAGTACTTC
>TRBJ2-6|NA|NA|TRBV9
CASSVSSGANVLTF
TGTGCCAGCAGCGTCAGCTCTGGGGCCAACGTCCTGACTTTC
>TRBJ1-4|NA|NA|TRBV4-1
CASSQDGQAANEKLFF
TGCGCCAGCAGCCAAGATGGGCAGGCAGCTAATGAAAAACTGTTTTTT
>TRBJ2-2|NA|TRBD2|TRBV5-8
CASRFRTSGARGAGELFF
TGTGCCAGCAGATTCCGGACTAGCGGGGCCCGAGGGGCCGGGGAGCTGTTTTTT
>TRBJ2-7|NA|NA|TRBV7-6
CASSLEGQTYEQYF
TGTGCCAGCAGCTTAGAAGGACAGACCTACGAGCAGTACTTC
>TRBJ2-2|NA|NA|TRBV10-1
CASSESRGGELFF
TGCGCCAGCAGTGAGTCAAGAGGCGGGGAGCTGTTTTTT
>TRBJ1-6|NA|TRBD1|TRBV7-3
CASSPTGSNSPLHF
TGTGCCAGCAGCCCGACAGGGTCTAATTCACCCCTCCACTTT
>TRBJ2-1|NA|NA|TRBV6-6
CASSAELRAPYNEQFF
TGTGCCAGCAGTGCCGAGTTGCGGGCCCCCTACAATGAGCAGTTCTTC
>TRBJ1-1|NA|TRBD1|TRBV11-3
CASSQGTGSEAFF
TGTGCCAGCAGCCAAGGGACAGGGTCGGAAGCTTTCTTT
>TRBJ1-1|NA|NA|TRBV6-5
CASSSDRGSNTEAFF
TGTGCCAGCAGTTCCGATCGGGGGTCGAACACTGAAGCTTTCTTT
>TRBJ2-3|NA|NA|TRBV18
CASSPRTPRTDTQYF
TGTGCCAGCTCACCTCGGACTCCCCGCACAGATACGCAGTATTTT
>TRBJ2-7|once|TRBD2|TRBV7-2
CASSITSGPPYEQYF
TGTGCCAGCAGCATCACTAGCGGCCCTCCCTACGAGCAGTACTTC